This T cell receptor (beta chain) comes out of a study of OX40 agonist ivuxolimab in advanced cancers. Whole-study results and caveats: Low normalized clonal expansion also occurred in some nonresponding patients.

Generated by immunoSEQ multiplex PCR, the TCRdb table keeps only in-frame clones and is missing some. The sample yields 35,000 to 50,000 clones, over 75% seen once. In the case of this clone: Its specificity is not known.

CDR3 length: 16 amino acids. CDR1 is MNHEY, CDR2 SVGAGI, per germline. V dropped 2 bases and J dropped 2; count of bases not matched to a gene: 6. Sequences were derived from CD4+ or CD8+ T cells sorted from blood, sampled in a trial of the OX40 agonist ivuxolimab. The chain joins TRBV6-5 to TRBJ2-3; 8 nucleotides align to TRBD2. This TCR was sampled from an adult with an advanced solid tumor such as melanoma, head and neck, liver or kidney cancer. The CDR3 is CASSYALSGTTDTQYF. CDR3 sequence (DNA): TGTGCCAGCAGTTACGCTCTTAGCGGGACCACAGATACGCAGTATTTT.